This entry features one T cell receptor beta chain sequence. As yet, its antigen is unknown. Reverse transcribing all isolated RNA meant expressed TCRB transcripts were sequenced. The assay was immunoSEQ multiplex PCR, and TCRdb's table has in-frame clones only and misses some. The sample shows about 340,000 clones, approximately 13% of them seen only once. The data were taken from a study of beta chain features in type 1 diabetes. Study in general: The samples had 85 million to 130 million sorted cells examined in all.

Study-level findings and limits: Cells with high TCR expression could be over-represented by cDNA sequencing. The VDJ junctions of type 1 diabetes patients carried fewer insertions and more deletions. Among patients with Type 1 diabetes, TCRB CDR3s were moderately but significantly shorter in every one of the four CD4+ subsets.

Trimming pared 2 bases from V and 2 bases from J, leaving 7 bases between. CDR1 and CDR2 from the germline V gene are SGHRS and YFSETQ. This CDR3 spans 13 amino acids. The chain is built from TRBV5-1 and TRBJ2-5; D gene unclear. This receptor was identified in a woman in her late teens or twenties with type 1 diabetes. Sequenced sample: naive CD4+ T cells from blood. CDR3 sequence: CASSFAPQETQYF. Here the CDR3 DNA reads TGCGCCAGCAGCTTCGCGCCGCAAGAGACCCAGTACTTC.